What follows describes a single T cell receptor (beta chain). Per the original methods: Nucleated cell counts were estimated from reference gene primer amplification. Measured with immunoSEQ multiplex PCR; TCRdb has only the in-frame clones, and not every one. The D gene and trimming were derived from the DNA, and the V and J assignments and clone size from that table. The sample includes about 140,000 clones, 85% to 90% of them seen just once. There are 16 residues in the CDR3. V lost 6 bases, J lost 2 bases, and 19 bases lay in between. Germline CDR1 and CDR2: LNHDA and SQIVND (reference sequence). The data derive from a study of blood T cell repertoires in COVID-19. Turning to the study itself: Sites across the United States, Italy and Spain contributed samples from acute and convalescent COVID-19. T cells, B-cell-depleted T cells, or PBMCs supplied cDNA or gDNA.

This sequence joins TRBV19 and TRBJ1-1; no clear D gene. This sequence was found in a woman aged 55-69 years with acute or convalescent COVID-19. The sample comprised peripheral blood. Here the CDR3 reads CASSPRLGVSNTEAFF. CDR3 nucleotide sequence: TGTGCCAGTAGCCCCCGGTTAGGAGTCTCCAACACTGAAGCTTTCTTT. Together with reference TRBV19 and TRBJ1-1, the CDR3 gives the full variable domain: DGGITQSPKYLFRKEGQNVTLSCEQNLNHDAMYWYRQDPGQGLRLIYYSQIVNDFQKGDIAEGYSVSREKKESFPLTVTSAQKNPTAFYLCASSPRLGVSNTEAFFGQGTRLTVV.